This T cell receptor (beta chain) was recorded in a study of CD8+CD57+ T cells in acquired aplastic anemia (dated by TCRdb to the late 2010s). Turning to the overall study: DNA extracted from sorted CD4+ and CD8+ cells had a mean of roughly 3.4 ug, with a range of about 0.19 to 27.4 ug. Mean read counts for healthy donor samples were about 9.8 million for CD4+ cells and roughly 12 million for CD8+ cells.

The CDR3 sequence holds 12 residues, the cysteine and phenylalanine included. This entry keeps only the CDR3 DNA: 36 bases, framed from base 1. Trimming removed 1 base from V and 7 bases from J, leaving 5 bases between the germline ends. For CDR1 and CDR2, the germline V gene lists SGHTA and FQGNSA. This clonotype came up many times. It lacks a known antigen. The record has no base qualities; no much larger clone is one base away. What the work shows at the level of the full study, not this receptor alone: CD8+ Simpson's diversity did not differ significantly between patients and healthy controls (P=0.060). Some 31 CD8+ CDR3 sequences were shared between patients and controls but appeared highly expressed in patients and within their immunodominant clones.

TCR beta VDJ combination and CDR3 sequence profiling used genomic DNA as the template. TCR repertoire sequencing was run on an Illumina HiSeq 2000. The authors' pipeline ran thus. Repertoires were assessed using TRBV/TRBJ rearrangement plots, CDR3 size and DJ length profiles, and Simpson's diversity index. The immunodominant clone was defined as the most abundant DNA sequence in deep sequencing data. CDR3 amino acid sequences were checked for sharing across subjects and were also compared against the VDJdb database and published repertoires. TCRdb handled the public reads itself, with Q25 trimming in fastp and clone calling in MiXCR, and kept productive beta chains. Each CDR3 protein appears once, grouped with its most common genes and DNA. TCRdb's processing, not the study's, gives the V and J calls here. The sample records hundreds of thousands of distinct CDR3 sequences, 65% to 80% of which are singletons. More than 3.5% of the sample is taken by the ten largest.

In this study, sorted CD4+ and CD8+ T cells from the blood of healthy subjects and of severe aplastic anemia patients had their TCR repertoires deep-sequenced. Ficoll-Paque density gradient centrifugation was used to isolate peripheral blood mononuclear cells. Before DNA was extracted, CD4+ and CD8+ T cells were sorted using either FACS or magnetic beads. The chain is made from TRBV7-2 and TRBJ1-5; no D gene can be assigned with confidence. The sample taken for sequencing was sorted CD4+, CD8+, or CD8+CD57+ T cells (not recorded which) from PBMCs. The sequence derives from a human donor in good health, serving as a control. The CDR3 in this case is CASSLESQPQHF. The bases are TGTGCCAGCAGCTTAGAGTCCCAGCCCCAGCATTTT.